This T cell receptor (beta chain) was documented in a study of cytomegalovirus exposure and HLA in healthy donors. Study findings and constraints: According to an earlier analysis, most TCR beta V segments yielded productive rearrangements about 90% or about 30% of the time. As immune exposure information, only CMV serostatus was available. It was 164 TCR beta chains that were listed as cytomegalovirus-associated. Some segments of the V type, notably TRBV6-2 and TRBV6-3, were excluded as indistinguishable.

With regard to this clone: The antigen is unknown.

The V gene's germline CDR1 is MNHEY and CDR2 SMNVEV (reference sequence). The V segment lost 7 bases and the J segment 8 bases; nucleotides outside the gene matches: 3. The CDR3 has 13 amino acids. The PCR used 60 Vbeta and 13 Jbeta primers. Some clones are missing from TCRdb's copy, which holds only in-frame ones; the method was immunoSEQ multiplex PCR. The sample holds approximately 260,000 clones, around nine tenths seen once. The V and J genes are TRBV27 and TRBJ2-1; 12 bases map to TRBD2. Material for sequencing was PBMCs. This clonotype was sampled from a girl aged 2-10 years in good health and CMV-seronegative. The CDR3 DNA is TGTGCCAGCAAAACTAGCGGGAGGTATGAGCAGTTCTTC. Translation: CASKTSGRYEQFF.